This TCR beta chain came from a study of T cell changes during pregnancy in multiple sclerosis. Sequencing used immunoSEQ multiplex PCR; TCRdb keeps in-frame clones, though not all of them. This table holds under 70,000 clones, around 93% found once. The V gene's germline CDR1 is SGDLS and CDR2 YYNGEE. The CDR3 has 14 residues. Trimming took off 0 bases at V and 9 bases at J, with 13 bases between the two ends. Here the sequenced sample was CD4+ T cells from peripheral blood mononuclear cells, taken after pregnancy. The sequence was obtained from a female donor with multiple sclerosis, enrolled in a pregnancy study. The V and J genes are TRBV9 and TRBJ1-5; D gene unclear. DNA of the CDR3: TGTGCCAGCAGCGTAGGAGGGTCCGAGACGCCCCAGCATTTT. Its protein product is CASSVGGSETPQHF.